Each of the 25 T cell receptor beta chains below was sequenced from the same sample in a study of blood T cells in healthy people across ages. It was with a sample-barcoded 5' primer and a J-beta primer mix that a second PCR of about 6 to 12 cycles was run. A single record per CDR3 protein comes from TCRdb applying MiXCR to the 5' RACE reads. The data hold about 1.1 million distinct CDR3 sequences, with roughly two fifths observed a single time. The sequenced sample consisted of blood. The receptors here all came from a man aged 18 to 29 in good health.

The chain recombines TRBV4-3 with TRBJ1-2, with D possibly matching TRBD1 (5 bases). The germline gives CDR1 LGHNA, CDR2 YSLEER. The CDR3 extends over 15 amino acids. V lost 0 bases and J lost 8, with 16 bases in between. The CDR3: CASSQEWGRVHGYTF. Here the CDR3 DNA reads TGCGCCAGCAGCCAAGAATGGGGCAGGGTGCACGGCTACACCTTC.

This clonotype came up a few times. The chain joins TRBV7-2 to TRBJ2-4, with D maybe TRBD1 (5 bases). The J call could be wrong; TRBJ2-7 is a better fit for the DNA end. The CDR3 runs 16 residues. Germline V CDR1 and CDR2: SGHTA, FQGNSA. The CDR3 here is CASSLQFTGLPHEQYF. In DNA, the CDR3 is TGTGCCAGCAGCTTGCAGTTTACAGGTTTACCCCACGAGCAGTACTTC.

The chain employs TRBV3-1 and TRBJ1-1, with TRBD1 as a possible D gene (6 bases). The CDR3 runs 14 residues. V shed 3 bases and J shed 3 bases, with 11 bases lying between them. Germline assignment: CDR1 LGHDT and CDR2 YNNKEL (reference sequence). CDR3 residues: CASSQRGADTEAFF. The CDR3 bases are TGTGCCAGCAGCCAGCGGGGGGCGGACACTGAAGCTTTCTTT.

As regards this clonotype: The junction departs from germline at one end; a sequencing error may be responsible. The chain joins TRBV7-9 to TRBJ2-7; tentatively, D is TRBD2 (5 bases). The germline V gene has CDR1 SEHNR and CDR2 FQNEAQ (reference sequence). The CDR3 extends over 15 amino acids. CDR3 amino acids: CAGSVTAGTVHEQYF. For the CDR3, the DNA is TGTGCCGGCAGCGTAACCGCGGGTACAGTCCACGAGCAGTACTTC.

As for this clonotype: The junction does not match germline at one end; this may be a read error. The chain employs TRBV7-9 and TRBJ1-2; D is unresolved. The germline CDR1 and CDR2 sequences are SEHNR and FQNEAQ (reference sequence). The CDR3 has 14 amino acids. The CDR3 sequence: CASSVGQPIYDYTF. CDR3 DNA: TGTGCCAGCAGCGTAGGGCAGCCGATCTATGACTACACCTTC.

The genes are TRBV6-4 and TRBJ1-5; TRBD1 is a possible D gene (5 bases). With 6 bases removed from V and 2 bases from J, the gap between germline ends came to 11 bases. Germline-derived CDR1 and CDR2 are MRHNA and SNTAGT. CDR3 length: 14 residues. The CDR3 coding sequence is TGTGCCAGCAGATCCCGGGACGGCAATCAGCCCCAGCATTTT. Encoded protein: CASRSRDGNQPQHF.

The V gene is TRBV7-9, the J gene TRBJ1-1, with D tentatively TRBD1 (6 bases). V was pared by 4 bases and J by 4 bases, with 19 bases between. The CDR3 spans 16 residues. Germline V gene data show CDR1 as SEHNR and CDR2 as FQNEAQ (reference sequence). The CDR3 loop is CASSSTRTTGSTEAFF. The CDR3 nucleotides read TGTGCCAGCAGCTCCACCCGAACCACAGGGAGCACTGAAGCTTTCTTT.

This clonotype was counted only a few times. CDR3 protein: CASSLGGKTIYGYTF. DNA of the CDR3: TGTGCCAGCAGCTTAGGGGGAAAGACAATCTATGGCTACACCTTC. The genes are TRBV7-2 and TRBJ1-2, with unresolved D. The CDR3 sequence is 15 residues long. The ends were cut back, 1 base at V and 4 bases at J, with 13 bases in the middle. Germline CDR1 reads SGHTA; CDR2 reads FQGNSA.

There are a few counts of this clonotype. The J gene is TRBJ1-2, the V gene TRBV5-1; no clear D. V lost 2 bases and J 0 bases, leaving 11 bases between the germline ends. Germline V CDR1 and CDR2: SGHRS, YFSETQ. The CDR3 has 15 amino acids. The CDR3: CASSFGFEANYGYTF. Written as DNA, the CDR3 is TGCGCCAGCAGCTTTGGATTCGAAGCTAACTATGGCTACACCTTC.

This chain links TRBV9 with TRBJ2-1, with unresolved D. Germline V gene lookup returns CDR1 SGDLS and CDR2 YYNGEE. The CDR3 consists of 12 residues. Trimming shortened V by 3 bases and J by 13 bases, and 14 bases separated the two germline ends. This CDR3 is CASSAPQETQFF. DNA of the CDR3: TGTGCCAGCAGCGCCCCTCAGGAGACCCAGTTCTTC. The full variable domain, its missing parts supplied by reference TRBV9 and TRBJ2-1, is DSGVTQTPKHLITATGQRVTLRCSPRSGDLSVYWYQQSLDQGLQFLIQYYNGEERAKGNILERFSAQQFPDLHSELNLSSLELGDSALYFCASSAPQETQFFGPGTRLTVL.

This clonotype was picked up a small number of times. This rearrangement joins TRBV6-5 to TRBJ1-2, with D possibly being TRBD1 (5 bases). CDR3 length: 14 amino acids. The V gene's germline CDR1 is MNHEY and CDR2 SVGAGI. Trimming took off 5 bases at V and 4 bases at J, with 14 bases between the two ends. As DNA, the CDR3 is TGTGCCAGCAGTCGGACAACCCCGCGCTATGGCTACACCTTC. It is translated as CASSRTTPRYGYTF.

This clonotype occurred a few times. The chain has TRBV6-6 and TRBJ1-1, with 8 positions matching TRBD1. With V trimmed by 5 bases and J by 6 bases, 17 bases remained unmatched. The CDR3 runs 17 residues. CDR1 and CDR2 (germline): MNHNY, SVGAGI (reference sequence). CDR3 DNA: TGTGCCAGCAGTCATCCTCCCGGGACAGGTTCGGCGGCTGAAGCTTTCTTT. It encodes CASSHPPGTGSAAEAFF.

This clonotype came up many times. The chain links TRBV4-2 to TRBJ1-2; the D gene is possibly TRBD1 (6 bases). V lost 2 bases to trimming and J lost 0 bases, with 13 bases between them. From germline, CDR1 is LGHNA and CDR2 YNFKEQ. The CDR3 extends over 16 amino acids. CDR3 protein: CASSQFQGQANYGYTF. CDR3 DNA: TGTGCCAGCAGCCAATTTCAGGGACAAGCTAACTATGGCTACACCTTC.

CDR3 DNA: TGTGCCAGCAGCTTGGACAGGCCTTATGGCTACACCTTC. As protein: CASSLDRPYGYTF. The chain carries TRBV7-9 and TRBJ1-2, with TRBD1 matching over 7 bases. The CDR3 is made up of 13 amino acids. The germline gives CDR1 SEHNR, CDR2 FQNEAQ (reference sequence). Trimming at V came to 3 bases and at J to 5 bases, leaving 3 bases not matched to a gene.

J is TRBJ2-2 and V is TRBV27; D is perhaps TRBD1 or TRBD2 (6 bases each). The CDR3 spans 17 residues. V was clipped by 2 bases and J by 4 bases, with 17 bases between them. CDR1 MNHEY and CDR2 SMNVEV come from the germline V gene (reference sequence). Written as DNA, the CDR3 is TGTGCCAGCAGTTTAATGGCGGGGCAGGGGCTCACCGGGGAGCTGTTTTTT. Amino acids: CASSLMAGQGLTGELFF.

The V gene is TRBV27, the J gene TRBJ2-5; 11 bases align to TRBD2. The germline CDR1 and CDR2 sequences are MNHEY and SMNVEV (reference sequence). The junction had 7 bases not matched to a gene; V was cut back by 5 bases and J by 5 bases. The CDR3 runs to 15 residues. The CDR3 DNA sequence: TGTGCCAGCAGTCCTGTAGCGGGGGGGCCGGAGACCCAGTACTTC. Residues: CASSPVAGGPETQYF.

This clonotype came up a few times. The rearrangement uses TRBV9 and TRBJ1-5, with 7 bases lining up with TRBD1. V trimming: 0 bases; J trimming: 4 bases; junction bases outside the gene matches: 4. The CDR3 length is 15 residues. Germline V gene data show CDR1 as SGDLS and CDR2 as YYNGEE. CDR3 nucleotide sequence: TGTGCCAGCAGCGTAGAGGGACAGCGGAATCAGCCCCAGCATTTT. This codes for CASSVEGQRNQPQHF.

This clonotype was observed a handful of times. V gene TRBV10-3 combines with J gene TRBJ2-3, with a weak D call TRBD2 (6 bases). Germline CDR1 ENHRY, CDR2 SYGVKD. CDR3 length: 14 amino acids. Trimming cost V 4 bases and J 0 bases, with 8 bases left between them. The CDR3 loop reads CAISVGTSTDTQYF. CDR3 sequence (DNA): TGTGCCATCAGTGTTGGGACTAGCACAGATACGCAGTATTTT.

This clonotype was counted between two and nine times. The CDR3 is CASSPRQSSSYNEQFF. The CDR3 region has the DNA TGTGCCAGCAGCCCACGACAGAGTAGCTCCTACAATGAGCAGTTCTTC. This rearrangement joins TRBV9 to TRBJ2-1; D may be TRBD1 (5 bases). There are 16 residues in the CDR3. Trimming left V 4 bases short and J 0 bases short, with 14 bases between. CDR1 and CDR2 (germline): SGDLS, YYNGEE.

This chain joins TRBV30 and TRBJ1-1; no reliable D call. Per germline, CDR1 GTSNPN and CDR2 SVGIG (reference sequence). The CDR3 runs to 11 residues. Trimming left V 8 bases short and J 1 base short, with 8 bases between. The CDR3 bases are TGTGCCGACTCGAGGAACACTGAAGCTTTCTTT. It encodes CADSRNTEAFF.

In this sample, this clonotype turned up a few times. V gene TRBV5-1 combines with J gene TRBJ2-1; no definite D call. Germline loops: CDR1 SGHRS, CDR2 YFSETQ. The CDR3 runs to 14 residues. Deletions cut 4 bases from V and 0 bases from J, with 8 bases between. The chain's CDR3 is CASSVMDSYNEQFF. The CDR3 DNA is TGCGCCAGCAGCGTAATGGACTCCTACAATGAGCAGTTCTTC.

This chain joins TRBV20-1 and TRBJ1-1; TRBD1 might be the D (5 bases). This CDR3 region has 12 residues. The germline gives CDR1 DFQATT, CDR2 SNEGSKA (reference sequence). V dropped 1 base and J dropped 11 bases, with 14 bases sitting between them. The CDR3 bases are TGCAGTGCTAGAGTAGGGGAAAGGGGTGCTTTCTTT. Its protein product is CSARVGERGAFF.

The chain couples TRBV7-6 to TRBJ1-2; no clear D gene. This CDR3 region has 18 residues. Germline CDR1 and CDR2: SGHVS and FNYEAQ. V lost 2 bases, J lost 2 bases, and 21 bases lay in between. CDR3 residues: CASSLRAGDFRWNYGYTF. The CDR3 DNA reads as TGTGCCAGCAGCTTAAGGGCAGGAGATTTTAGGTGGAACTATGGCTACACCTTC.

The rearrangement joins TRBV15 to TRBJ1-2, with D maybe TRBD1 (5 bases). CDR1 and CDR2 (germline): LNHNV, YYDKDF (reference sequence). The V and J ends lost 3 bases and 7 bases respectively, with 18 bases between them. The CDR3 is 15 residues long. In DNA form, the CDR3 reads TGTGCCACCAGCAGGGAAGAGGGGTGGGGAGGTGGCTACACCTTC. Its protein product is CATSREEGWGGGYTF.

The rearrangement joins TRBV12-3 or TRBV12-4 to TRBJ1-2; the D is unclear. CDR3 length: 16 residues. Trimming shortened V by 1 base and J by 3 bases, and 15 bases separated the two germline ends. CDR3: CASSLDGRVPYYGYTF. CDR3 coding DNA: TGTGCCAGCAGTTTAGATGGGAGAGTGCCATACTATGGCTACACCTTC.